Listed here is a single TCR beta chain. Germline assignment: CDR1 KGHSH and CDR2 LQKENI. V was clipped by 2 bases and J by 2 bases, with 13 bases between them. The CDR3 covers 15 residues. The data derive from a study of blood T cell repertoires in COVID-19. Membership in each cohort depended on participant-reported clinical history. All recovered Cohort 3 donors got two negative PCRs, got clearance, or saw symptom resolution. The table came from immunoSEQ multiplex PCR; TCRdb's copy has only in-frame clones and leaves some out. The sample carries roughly 220,000 clones, almost 85% recorded once. The V call is TRBV18, the J call TRBJ2-7; TRBD2 might be the D (5 bases). What was sequenced was PBMCs or T cells enriched from blood (not recorded which). The origin of this receptor is a man aged 35-49 years who had recovered from COVID-19. The DNA of the CDR3 is TGTGCCAGCTCACCAGGCGTGGGGAGCCCCTACGAGCAGTACTTC. Translated, it gives CASSPGVGSPYEQYF. Full variable domain (rest looked up from reference TRBV18 and TRBJ2-7): NAGVMQNPRHLVRRRGQEARLRCSPMKGHSHVYWYRQLPEEGLKFMVYLQKENIIDESGMPKERFSAEFPKEGPSILRIQQVVRGDSAAYFCASSPGVGSPYEQYFGPGTRLTVT.